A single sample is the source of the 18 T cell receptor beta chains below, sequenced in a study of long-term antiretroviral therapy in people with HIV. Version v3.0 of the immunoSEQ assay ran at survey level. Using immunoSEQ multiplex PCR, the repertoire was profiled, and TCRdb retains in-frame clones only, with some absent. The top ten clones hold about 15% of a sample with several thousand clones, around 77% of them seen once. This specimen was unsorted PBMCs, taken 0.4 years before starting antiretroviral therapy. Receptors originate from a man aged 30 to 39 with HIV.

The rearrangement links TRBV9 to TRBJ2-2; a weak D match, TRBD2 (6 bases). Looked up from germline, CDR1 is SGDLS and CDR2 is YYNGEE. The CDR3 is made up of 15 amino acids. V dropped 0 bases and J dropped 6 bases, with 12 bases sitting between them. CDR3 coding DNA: TGTGCCAGCAGCGTAGAGACTAGATACCCCGGGGAGCTGTTTTTT. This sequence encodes CASSVETRYPGELFF.

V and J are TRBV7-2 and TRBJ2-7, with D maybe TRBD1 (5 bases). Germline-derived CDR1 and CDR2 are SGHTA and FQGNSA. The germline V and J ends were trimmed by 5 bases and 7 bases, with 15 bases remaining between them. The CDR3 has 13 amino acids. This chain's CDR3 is CASSQGYGWEQYF. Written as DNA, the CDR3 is TGTGCCAGCAGCCAGGGATATGGGTGGGAGCAGTACTTC.

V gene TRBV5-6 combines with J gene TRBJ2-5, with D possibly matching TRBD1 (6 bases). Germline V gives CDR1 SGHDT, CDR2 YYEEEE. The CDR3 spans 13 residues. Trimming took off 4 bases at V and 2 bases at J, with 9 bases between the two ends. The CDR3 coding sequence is TGTGCCAGCAGCACGACAGGACAAGAGACCCAGTACTTC. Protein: CASSTTGQETQYF.

This chain's CDR3 is CASSGWPGGERLAGATEETQYF. The CDR3 region has the DNA TGTGCCAGCAGTGGATGGCCCGGGGGGGAAAGGTTAGCGGGAGCAACCGAGGAGACCCAGTACTTC. The chain links TRBV2 to TRBJ2-5; 9 bases line up with TRBD2. J lost 5 bases, V lost 4 bases, and 29 bases had no gene match. The CDR3 runs 22 residues. The V gene's germline CDR1 is SNHLY and CDR2 FYNNEI.

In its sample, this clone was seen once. The CDR3 loop reads CSVDSGTTGNTIYF. In DNA form, the CDR3 reads TGCAGCGTTGACTCCGGGACAACTGGAAACACCATATATTTT. The rearrangement joins TRBV29-1 to TRBJ1-3, with a weak D call TRBD1 (6 bases). The CDR3 runs to 14 residues. Trimming removed 3 bases at V and 2 bases at J, with 11 bases between. CDR1 SQVTM and CDR2 ANQGSEA come from the germline V gene.

The CDR3 nucleotides are TGCGCCAGCAGCTTATGGGACTCTTACAATGAGCAGTTCTTC. This translates into CASSLWDSYNEQFF. This rearrangement joins TRBV5-1 to TRBJ2-1, with a possible D match to TRBD2 (6 bases). The CDR3 spans 14 residues. Germline CDR1 reads SGHRS; CDR2 reads YFSETQ. The V gene lost 2 bases and the J gene lost 4 bases, with 10 bases spanning the gap.

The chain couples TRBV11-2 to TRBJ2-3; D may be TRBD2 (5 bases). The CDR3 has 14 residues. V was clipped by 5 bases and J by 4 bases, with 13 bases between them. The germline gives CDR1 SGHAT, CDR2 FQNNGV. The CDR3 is CASSPTGLADTQYF. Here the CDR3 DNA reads TGTGCCAGCAGCCCTACGGGGTTAGCAGATACGCAGTATTTT.

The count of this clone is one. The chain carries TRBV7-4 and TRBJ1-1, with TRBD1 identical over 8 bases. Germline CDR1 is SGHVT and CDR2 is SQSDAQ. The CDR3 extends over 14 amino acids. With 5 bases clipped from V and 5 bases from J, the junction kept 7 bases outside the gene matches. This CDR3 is CASSVQGERTEAFF. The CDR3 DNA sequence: TGTGCCAGCAGCGTACAGGGGGAACGAACTGAAGCTTTCTTT.

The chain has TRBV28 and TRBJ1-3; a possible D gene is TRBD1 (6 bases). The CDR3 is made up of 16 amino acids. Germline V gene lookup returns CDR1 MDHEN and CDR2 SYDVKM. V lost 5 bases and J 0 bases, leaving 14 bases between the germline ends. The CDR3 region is CASSPPGHRSGNTIYF. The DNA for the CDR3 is TGTGCCAGCAGTCCACCGGGACACCGCTCTGGAAACACCATATATTTT.

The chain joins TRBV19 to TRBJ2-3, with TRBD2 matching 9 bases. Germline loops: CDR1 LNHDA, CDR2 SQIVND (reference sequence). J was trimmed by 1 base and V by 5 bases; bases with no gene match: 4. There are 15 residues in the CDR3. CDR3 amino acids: CASSFRTSGTDTQYF. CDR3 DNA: TGTGCCAGTAGTTTTAGGACTAGCGGCACAGATACGCAGTATTTT.

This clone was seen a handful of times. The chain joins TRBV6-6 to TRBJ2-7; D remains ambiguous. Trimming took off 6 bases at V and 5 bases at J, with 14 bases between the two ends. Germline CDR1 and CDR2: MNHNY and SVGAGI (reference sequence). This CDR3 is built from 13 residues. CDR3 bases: TGTGCCAGCAGCCCCCGTGCGGAGAACGAGCAGTACTTC. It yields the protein CASSPRAENEQYF.

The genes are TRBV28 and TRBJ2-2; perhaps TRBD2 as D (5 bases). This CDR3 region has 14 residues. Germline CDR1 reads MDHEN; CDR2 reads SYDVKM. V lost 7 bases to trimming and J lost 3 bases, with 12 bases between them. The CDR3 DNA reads TGTGCCAGCATTCCCGGGGATCACACCGGGGAGCTGTTTTTT. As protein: CASIPGDHTGELFF.

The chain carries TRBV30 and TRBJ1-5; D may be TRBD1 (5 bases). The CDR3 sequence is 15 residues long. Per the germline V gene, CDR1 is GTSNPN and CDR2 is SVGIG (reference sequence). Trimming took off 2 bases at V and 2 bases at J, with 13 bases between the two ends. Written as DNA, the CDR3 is TGTGCCTGGAGTCAGGGCAGGGAAGGCAATCAGCCCCAGCATTTT. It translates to CAWSQGREGNQPQHF.

For the CDR3, the DNA is TGCAGCGTTGGGGCCGCCTTAATCCTCTATGGCTACACCTTC. It codes for CSVGAALILYGYTF. The chain is built from TRBV29-1 and TRBJ1-2; D unclear. Germline V gives CDR1 SQVTM, CDR2 ANQGSEA. Trimming stripped 4 bases from V and 4 bases from J, with 16 bases between. This CDR3 has 14 residues. The variable domain in full, with the rest retrieved from reference TRBV29-1 and TRBJ1-2, is SAVISQKPSRDICQRGTSLTIQCQVDSQVTMMFWYRQQPGQSLTLIATANQGSEATYESGFVIDKFPISRPNLTFSTLTVSNMSPEDSSIYLCSVGAALILYGYTFGSGTRLTVV.

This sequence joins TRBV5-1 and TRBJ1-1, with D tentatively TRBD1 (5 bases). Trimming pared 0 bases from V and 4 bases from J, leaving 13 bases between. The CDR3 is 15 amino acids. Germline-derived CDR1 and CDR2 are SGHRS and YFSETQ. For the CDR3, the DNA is TGCGCCAGCAGCTTGGCCGGGGGAGCGAGCACTGAAGCTTTCTTT. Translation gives CASSLAGGASTEAFF.

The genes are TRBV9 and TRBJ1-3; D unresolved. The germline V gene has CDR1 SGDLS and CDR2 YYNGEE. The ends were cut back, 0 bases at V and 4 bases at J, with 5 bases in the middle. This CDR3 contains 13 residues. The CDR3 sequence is CASSVAGGNTIYF. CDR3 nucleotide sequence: TGTGCCAGCAGCGTAGCGGGGGGAAACACCATATATTTT.

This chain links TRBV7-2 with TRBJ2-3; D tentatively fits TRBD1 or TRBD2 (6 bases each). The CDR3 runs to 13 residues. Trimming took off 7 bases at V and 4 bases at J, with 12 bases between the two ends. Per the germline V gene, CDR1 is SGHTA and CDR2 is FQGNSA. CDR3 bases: TGTGCCAGCAAGGGGGGATGGGCAGATACGCAGTATTTT. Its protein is CASKGGWADTQYF.

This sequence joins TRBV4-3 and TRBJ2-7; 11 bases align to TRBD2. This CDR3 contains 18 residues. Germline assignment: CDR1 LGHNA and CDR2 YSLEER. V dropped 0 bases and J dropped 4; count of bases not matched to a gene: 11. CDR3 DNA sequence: TGCGCCAGCAGCCAAGAAGTCGGAACTAGCGGGAGTTTGTACGAGCAGTACTTC. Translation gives CASSQEVGTSGSLYEQYF.